This T cell receptor (beta chain) derives from a study of blood T cell repertoires in COVID-19 (TCRdb year 2020). With respect to the entire study: Samples covering the acute and convalescent phases of COVID-19 were provided by collaborators in the United States, Italy and Spain. The prospective study material was composed of cDNA or gDNA derived from T cells, B-cell-depleted T cells, or PBMCs. The dataset comprised deeply sampled blood TCRbeta repertoires from subjects exposed to, actively infected with, or recovered from COVID-19. The repertoires were released in a freely available public database meant as a resource for research on the immune response to SARS-CoV-2. The samples were drawn from the first 160 participants of the ongoing ImmuneRACE study and from 950 to 1,500 subjects provided by 6 global collaborators. Nearly every sample came with metadata listing a de-identified subject ID, COVID-19 status, age in years and sex. Where available, HLA class I and class II types were taken from metadata supplied by the sample provider and were not determined by assay-based typing.

The immunoSEQ Assay, a bias-controlled multiplex PCR, was used to amplify TCRbeta CDR3 regions from genomic DNA. The authors' pipeline ran thus. The number of nucleated cells in each sample was estimated from the amplification of reference gene primers within the assay. Sequence reads were collapsed and filtered to measure the absolute abundance of every unique TCRbeta CDR3 rearrangement. For each sample, productive Simpson clonality was calculated by taking the square root of Simpson's diversity index across productive rearrangements. In its TCRdb copy, this immuneACCESS table keeps in-frame sequences only and misses some clones. Where compared with another copy, unresolved V genes explain less than half of these, and the others have no known cause. Clone size and V and J calls were adopted from that table, with D and trimming inferred from the DNA. The sample table records about 160,000 clones; more than 75% of these occur just once. About 9.3% of the sample comes from the top ten.

In Seattle, one collaborating source enrolled patients while the infection was active and tracked those patients longitudinally over the course of disease. Whole blood was collected in K2EDTA tubes by collaborating institutions according to the institutions' own protocols. For TCRbeta analysis, collaborators shipped samples as frozen whole blood, isolated PBMCs, or DNA extracted from either of those sample types. Results the study describes overall, beyond this receptor: The quantity of clinical and demographic metadata differed by source and by participant and was supplied without curation.

Per the germline V gene (reference sequence), LGHDT is the CDR1 and YNNKEL is the CDR2. Cut back by 8 bases and 5 bases, the V and J ends lie 9 bases apart. The CDR3 runs 12 residues from the cysteine to the phenylalanine. Of the read, only the CDR3 DNA is kept; its 36 bases are in frame from base 1. Worth noting for this clone: This clone's antigen is unknown. Qualities for individual bases were not recorded, and no much larger clone is one base off.

The chain employs TRBV3-1 (or the pseudogene TRBV3-2) and TRBJ2-2; TRBD2 is perhaps the D gene, given 6 matching bases. The TCR was taken from a woman aged 70 to 79 with COVID-19, enrolled during active disease. Material for sequencing was peripheral blood. CDR3 region: CASARETGELFF. The DNA sequence is as follows: TGTGCCAGCGCCCGGGAGACCGGGGAGCTGTTTTTT.